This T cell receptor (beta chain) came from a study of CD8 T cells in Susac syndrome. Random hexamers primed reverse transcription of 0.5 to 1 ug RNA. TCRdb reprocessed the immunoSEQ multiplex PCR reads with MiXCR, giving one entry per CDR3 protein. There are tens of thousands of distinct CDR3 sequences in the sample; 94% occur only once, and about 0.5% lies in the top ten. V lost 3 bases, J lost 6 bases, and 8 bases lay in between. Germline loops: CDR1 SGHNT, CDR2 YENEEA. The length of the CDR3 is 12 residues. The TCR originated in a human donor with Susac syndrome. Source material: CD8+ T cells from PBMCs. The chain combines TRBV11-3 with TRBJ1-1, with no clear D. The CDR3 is CASSLGVAEAFF. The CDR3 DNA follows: TGTGCCAGCAGCTTGGGTGTCGCTGAAGCTTTCTTT.